The 26 T cell receptor beta chains below all came from one sample that was sequenced in a study of post-analysis software for immune sequencing data. Regarding the study as a whole: Included in a set of a few TRBV segments more frequent in patients than controls were TRBV5-6, TRBV5-1 and TRBV20-1.

For these receptors, no antigen is known. Unique molecular identifiers tagged the TCR beta cDNA libraries. TCRdb recomputed calls from the PCR reads with MiXCR, one row per CDR3 protein. The data hold about 430,000 distinct CDR3 sequences, with 35% to 45% observed a single time. Sequencing input: blood. The receptors derive from a girl aged 2-9 years with multiple sclerosis.

This clonotype was detected a few times. This chain uses TRBV6-6 with TRBJ1-2; D ambiguous. Germline values: CDR1 MNHNY, CDR2 SVGAGI (reference sequence). V was clipped by 5 bases and J by 6 bases, with 7 bases between them. The CDR3 loop spans 11 amino acids. The CDR3 sequence is CASSPSNGYTF. CDR3 coding DNA: TGTGCCAGCAGTCCCTCAAATGGCTACACCTTC.

As to this clonotype: A read error is possible here, since a much larger clone lies one base away. The rearrangement joins TRBV12-3 or TRBV12-4 to TRBJ2-1; the match to TRBD2 covers 8 bases. The CDR3 loop spans 15 amino acids. With V trimmed by 7 bases and J by 13 bases, 18 bases remained unmatched. This CDR3 is CASNISSGKGLEQFF. The CDR3 DNA reads TGTGCCAGCAACATCAGTAGCGGGAAGGGTCTAGAACAGTTCTTC.

This clonotype has a handful of counts. The chain combines TRBV7-2 with TRBJ1-2, with TRBD1 matching over 8 bases. This CDR3 has 15 residues. V lost 4 bases, J lost 3 bases, and 7 bases stayed unmatched. CDR1 SGHTA and CDR2 FQGNSA come from the germline V gene. In DNA, the CDR3 is TGTGCCAGCAGCTGGAACAGGGGGTTTGACTATGGCTACACCTTC. Translating it yields CASSWNRGFDYGYTF. Using reference TRBV7-2 and TRBJ1-2 for the parts outside the CDR3, the full variable domain is GAGVSQSPSNKVTEKGKDVELRCDPISGHTALYWYRQSLGQGLEFLIYFQGNSAPDKSGLPSDRFSAERTGGSVSTLTIQRTQQEDSAVYLCASSWNRGFDYGYTFGSGTRLTVV.

This clonotype was observed a handful of times. This chain connects TRBV7-9 to TRBJ2-7; D may be TRBD1 (6 bases). CDR1 and CDR2 (germline): SEHNR, FQNEAQ (reference sequence). The CDR3 spans 11 residues. V was cut by 4 bases and J by 9 bases, with 10 bases left in between. CDR3 DNA sequence: TGTGCCAGCAGCTCCGTCAGGGGGCAGTACTTC. Residues: CASSSVRGQYF.

This clonotype appeared a few times. This rearrangement joins TRBV29-1 to TRBJ2-5, with 8 bases aligning to TRBD2. CDR3 length: 15 residues. Germline V gene lookup returns CDR1 SQVTM and CDR2 ANQGSEA. After removal of 5 bases from V and 5 bases from J, the junction contained 13 bases not matched to a gene. Here the CDR3 reads CSVPETSEVWETQYF. CDR3 nucleotide sequence: TGCAGCGTTCCGGAGACTAGCGAGGTCTGGGAGACCCAGTACTTC.

The chain has TRBV27 and TRBJ2-7; unclear D gene. Germline values: CDR1 MNHEY, CDR2 SMNVEV (reference sequence). The CDR3 is 13 amino acids. Trimming pared 5 bases from V and 0 bases from J, leaving 8 bases between. For the CDR3, the DNA is TGTGCCAGCAGTACCCCGAGCTCCTACGAGCAGTACTTC. Translation: CASSTPSSYEQYF.

This sequence joins TRBV6-1 and TRBJ2-7, with a possible D match to TRBD1 (6 bases). V lost 4 bases, J lost 3 bases, and 10 bases lay in between. Germline assignment: CDR1 MNHNS and CDR2 SASEGT. The CDR3 is made up of 13 amino acids. This CDR3 is CASSVDRHYEQYF. CDR3 sequence (DNA): TGTGCCAGCAGTGTGGACAGACACTACGAGCAGTACTTC.

This clonotype was found a few times. This chain joins TRBV15 and TRBJ2-7, with 10 bases lining up with TRBD2. With 6 bases clipped from V and 3 bases from J, the junction kept 17 bases outside the gene matches. This CDR3 spans 18 amino acids. The V gene's germline CDR1 is LNHNV and CDR2 YYDKDF (reference sequence). The CDR3 DNA is TGTGCCACCAGGGCCGAGGAACACGCGACTAGCGGGCGCTACGAGCAGTACTTC. It specifies CATRAEEHATSGRYEQYF. Complete variable domain (other parts from reference TRBV15 and TRBJ2-7): DAMVIQNPRYQVTQFGKPVTLSCSQTLNHNVMYWYQQKSSQAPKLLFHYYDKDFNNEADTPDNFQSRRPNTSFCFLDIRSPGLGDTAMYLCATRAEEHATSGRYEQYFGPGTRLTVT.

This clonotype was detected a few times. The V gene is TRBV20-1, the J gene TRBJ2-7, with a weak D call TRBD1 (5 bases). V lost 3 bases to trimming and J lost 2 bases, with 14 bases between them. CDR3 length equals 14 residues. Germline V gene lookup returns CDR1 DFQATT and CDR2 SNEGSKA (reference sequence). The CDR3 sequence is CSASHQGPPYEQYF. Written as DNA, the CDR3 is TGCAGTGCTAGTCACCAGGGCCCTCCCTACGAGCAGTACTTC.

This chain connects TRBV6-4 to TRBJ2-6, with TRBD1 identical over 7 bases. The trim removed 2 bases at V and 1 base at J, leaving 2 bases unmatched. Per germline, CDR1 MRHNA and CDR2 SNTAGT. The CDR3 has 16 amino acids. CDR3 protein: CASSDQGESGANVLTF. CDR3 coding DNA: TGTGCCAGCAGTGACCAGGGGGAATCTGGGGCCAACGTCCTGACTTTC.

This clonotype was seen a handful of times. This chain connects TRBV5-1 to TRBJ1-4; TRBD1 is a possible D gene (6 bases). CDR1 is SGHRS and CDR2 is YFSETQ in the germline V gene. The V end lost 4 bases, the J end lost 4 bases, and 11 bases lay between the germline ends. The CDR3 contains 14 residues. CDR3 in amino acids: CASSPRGNNEKLFF. The CDR3 DNA sequence: TGCGCCAGCAGCCCGAGGGGGAATAATGAAAAACTGTTTTTT.

CDR3 DNA sequence: TGTGCCAGCACCCGGACAGCATACACCTACGAGCAGTACTTC. Protein product: CASTRTAYTYEQYF. The rearrangement uses TRBV6-1 and TRBJ2-7, with a weak D call TRBD1 (6 bases). The V end was cut by 7 bases, the J end by 2 bases, with 15 bases between. The germline V gene encodes CDR1 MNHNS and CDR2 SASEGT. The CDR3 is 14 amino acids.

This clonotype was seen a few times. V gene TRBV29-1 combines with J gene TRBJ1-2, with D tentatively TRBD1 (6 bases). Trimming took off 3 bases at V and 3 bases at J, with 14 bases between the two ends. Germline V gives CDR1 SQVTM, CDR2 ANQGSEA. The CDR3 consists of 14 residues. The CDR3 DNA is TGCAGCGTTGAGAGAGGGGGATTTTACTATGGCTACACCTTC. This gives the protein CSVERGGFYYGYTF.

This clonotype turned up a few times. This sequence joins TRBV9 and TRBJ2-1; 7 bases match TRBD2. This CDR3 is built from 18 residues. Germline-derived CDR1 and CDR2 are SGDLS and YYNGEE. The junction had 17 bases not matched to a gene; V was cut back by 3 bases and J by 5 bases. In DNA, the CDR3 is TGTGCCAGCAGCGACCCCGGTACCCCAGCGGGAAGAGACAATGAGCAGTTCTTC. Protein: CASSDPGTPAGRDNEQFF.

V gene TRBV28 combines with J gene TRBJ1-5, with 8 bases matching TRBD1. The J segment lost 4 bases and the V segment lost 6 bases, leaving 5 bases of the junction unmatched. CDR1 MDHEN and CDR2 SYDVKM come from the germline V gene. The CDR3 extends over 14 amino acids. The CDR3: CASSRDRLNQPQHF. The CDR3 DNA reads TGTGCCAGCAGCCGGGACAGGTTAAATCAGCCCCAGCATTTT. Together with reference TRBV28 and TRBJ1-5, the CDR3 gives the full variable domain: DVKVTQSSRYLVKRTGEKVFLECVQDMDHENMFWYRQDPGLGLRLIYFSYDVKMKEKGDIPEGYSVSREKKERFSLILESASTNQTSMYLCASSRDRLNQPQHFGDGTRLSIL.

V and J are TRBV3-1 and TRBJ2-1; 11 bases are shared with TRBD2. CDR1 and CDR2 from the germline V gene are LGHDT and YNNKEL (reference sequence). V dropped 4 bases and J dropped 11; count of bases not matched to a gene: 10. There are 15 residues in the CDR3. The CDR3 spells CASSPTSGGRGQQFF. The CDR3 coding sequence is TGTGCCAGCAGCCCCACTAGCGGGGGCCGGGGGCAGCAGTTCTTC.

A few counts support this clonotype. The rearrangement links TRBV5-1 to TRBJ2-2; D unclear. With 1 base removed from V and 1 base from J, the gap between germline ends came to 5 bases. CDR3 length equals 14 residues. The V gene's germline CDR1 is SGHRS and CDR2 YFSETQ. DNA for the CDR3: TGCGCCAGCAGCTTGTGGCAGAACACCGGGGAGCTGTTTTTT. It is translated as CASSLWQNTGELFF.

This clonotype was seen a handful of times. The chain recombines TRBV20-1 with TRBJ2-5; a possible D gene is TRBD2 (6 bases). CDR1 DFQATT and CDR2 SNEGSKA come from the germline V gene (reference sequence). Between the trimmed V and J ends, which lost 5 bases and 5 bases, there was a span of 12 bases. The CDR3 runs to 12 residues. For the CDR3, the DNA is TGCAGTGCTCTTATCGGAGGGGAGACCCAGTACTTC. This gives the protein CSALIGGETQYF.

This clonotype was counted only a few times. This chain links TRBV29-1 with TRBJ1-2; D is uncertain. This CDR3 has 13 residues. Between the trimmed V and J ends, which lost 4 bases and 2 bases, there was a span of 11 bases. CDR1 SQVTM and CDR2 ANQGSEA come from the germline V gene. CDR3 loop: CSVVLRINYGYTF. The DNA of the CDR3 is TGCAGCGTTGTGCTTAGGATAAACTATGGCTACACCTTC.

The chain is built from TRBV7-3 and TRBJ2-5, with TRBD1 identical over 9 bases. CDR1 SGHTA and CDR2 FQGTGA come from the germline V gene. The CDR3 spans 15 residues. The junction had 7 bases not matched to a gene; V was cut back by 5 bases and J by 3 bases. Here the CDR3 reads CASSQRTGEKETQYF. The CDR3 DNA reads TGTGCCAGCAGCCAACGGACAGGGGAGAAAGAGACCCAGTACTTC.

This clonotype was picked up a small number of times. The CDR3 region is CASSSGGAGANVLTF. The CDR3 DNA follows: TGTGCCAGCAGTTCAGGGGGCGCTGGGGCCAACGTCCTGACTTTC. The gene calls are TRBV28 and TRBJ2-6; 8 bases match TRBD1. Germline CDR1 is MDHEN and CDR2 is SYDVKM. There are 15 residues in the CDR3. Trimming removed 4 bases from V and 2 bases from J; junction bases left unmatched: 1.

V usage is TRBV10-3 and J usage is TRBJ1-5; D gene unclear. There are 13 residues in the CDR3. Per the germline V gene, CDR1 is ENHRY and CDR2 is SYGVKD. V was shortened by 3 bases and J by 0 bases, with 3 bases between the two germline ends. CDR3 amino acids: CAISEYSNQPQHF. The CDR3, as DNA: TGTGCCATCAGTGAATATAGCAATCAGCCCCAGCATTTT.

This clonotype was seen only a few times. This chain connects TRBV3-1 to TRBJ1-4; a possible D gene is TRBD1 (5 bases). The ends were cut back, 3 bases at V and 3 bases at J, with 11 bases in the middle. CDR3 length: 15 amino acids. CDR1 is LGHDT and CDR2 is YNNKEL in the germline V gene (reference sequence). CDR3 amino acids: CASSHVRGANEKLFF. CDR3 bases: TGTGCCAGCAGCCACGTTCGAGGGGCTAATGAAAAACTGTTTTTT.

The chain uses TRBV6-4 and TRBJ2-3; a weak D match, TRBD2 (5 bases). CDR1 and CDR2 from the germline V gene are MRHNA and SNTAGT. CDR3 length: 14 amino acids. Trimming took off 4 bases at V and 5 bases at J, with 13 bases between the two ends. Written as DNA, the CDR3 is TGTGCCAGCAGTGGAGGACGGGGTGAAGATACGCAGTATTTT. Residues: CASSGGRGEDTQYF.

V is TRBV28 and J is TRBJ2-7, with 11 bases that match TRBD1. Germline CDR1 reads MDHEN; CDR2 reads SYDVKM. V trimming: 6 bases; J trimming: 6 bases; junction bases outside the gene matches: 16. The CDR3 contains 17 residues. The CDR3 bases are TGTGCCAGCAGCTCTCCCTATTCCGGGACAGGGGGTCGCGAGCAGTACTTC. It specifies CASSSPYSGTGGREQYF.

The chain couples TRBV20-1 to TRBJ2-7; no definite D call. Trimming cost V 1 base and J 0 bases, with 16 bases left between them. The germline V gene encodes CDR1 DFQATT and CDR2 SNEGSKA (reference sequence). The length of the CDR3 is 16 residues. In nucleotides, the CDR3 is TGCAGTGCTAGAGCAGGACGGGCCCGATACTCCTACGAGCAGTACTTC. Protein: CSARAGRARYSYEQYF.